The 24 T cell receptor beta chains below all came from one sample that was sequenced in a study of identical twins. TCRdb reanalysed the 5' RACE reads using MiXCR and keeps one entry per CDR3 protein. Of roughly 1.6 million distinct CDR3 sequences in the sample, roughly a third were seen once. The sample consisted of cord blood. Every receptor here comes from a newborn girl in good health.

The chain couples TRBV21-1 to TRBJ2-1. TRBV21-1 is deemed a pseudogene. The CDR3 is 16 amino acids. CDR3 DNA: TGTGCCAGCAGCAAAAAAAAACGCCGACTGGGCAATGAGCAGTTCTTC. Translating gives CASSKKKRRLGNEQFF.

Regarding this clonotype: A read error may produce the germline difference seen at one junction end. J is TRBJ2-1 and V is TRBV10-3; D might be TRBD2 (6 bases). Germline CDR1 and CDR2: ENHRY and SYGVKD. The CDR3 has 13 residues. The chain's CDR3 is CAISGGEVNGQFF. The CDR3, as DNA: TGTGCCATCAGTGGCGGGGAAGTGAATGGGCAGTTCTTC.

This chain uses TRBV3-1 with TRBJ2-1, with TRBD1 identical over 8 bases. There are 16 residues in the CDR3. Germline V gene lookup returns CDR1 LGHDT and CDR2 YNNKEL (reference sequence). V was pared by 0 bases and J by 3 bases, with 4 bases of the junction left unmatched. CDR3 DNA sequence: TGTGCCAGCAGCCAAGATGGCACAGGGGGCTACAATGAGCAGTTCTTC. Its protein is CASSQDGTGGYNEQFF.

The rearrangement links TRBV7-6 to TRBJ1-5; D possibly corresponds to TRBD1 (6 bases). The CDR3 spans 14 residues. Trimming took off 3 bases at V and 6 bases at J, with 12 bases between the two ends. CDR1 is SGHVS and CDR2 is FNYEAQ in the germline V gene. The CDR3 DNA reads TGTGCCAGCAGCTTCGAGAGAGGGGGTCAGCCCCAGCATTTT. Its protein is CASSFERGGQPQHF.

The gene calls are TRBV20-1 and TRBJ1-4, with 8 bases fitting TRBD1. The germline V gene encodes CDR1 DFQATT and CDR2 SNEGSKA (reference sequence). The CDR3 consists of 14 residues. Trimming removed 6 bases from V and 7 bases from J; junction bases left unmatched: 10. This CDR3 is CSATEQGGPEKLFF. The DNA of the CDR3 is TGCAGTGCAACCGAACAGGGGGGTCCTGAAAAACTGTTTTTT.

CDR3 bases: TGCAGTGCAAAGAAAACAGGGGTCTATGGCTACACCTTC. Residues: CSAKKTGVYGYTF. The rearrangement joins TRBV20-1 to TRBJ1-2, with TRBD1 identical over 7 bases. Germline values: CDR1 DFQATT, CDR2 SNEGSKA (reference sequence). V gave up 6 bases and J gave up 4 bases; unmatched junction bases: 8. The CDR3 covers 13 residues.

This sequence joins TRBV5-1 and TRBJ2-5, with 9 bases matching TRBD2. The CDR3 has 20 residues. CDR1 is SGHRS, CDR2 YFSETQ, per germline. After removal of 6 bases from V and 11 bases from J, the junction contained 32 bases not matched to a gene. The CDR3 coding sequence is TGCGCCAGCATCCTCCAACAAGTAGCGGGAGCAAAAAATGGTAGGGATGAGCAGTACTTC. This codes for CASILQQVAGAKNGRDEQYF. The entire variable domain, with the rest obtained from reference TRBV5-1 and TRBJ2-5, is as follows: KAGVTQTPRYLIKTRGQQVTLSCSPISGHRSVSWYQQTPGQGLQFLFEYFSETQRNKGNFPGRFSGRQFSNSRSEMNVSTLELGDSALYLCASILQQVAGAKNGRDEQYFGPGTRLLVL.

This chain links TRBV20-1 with TRBJ2-4; the D is unclear. TRBJ2-7 matches the DNA end more closely, so the J call is doubtful. Looked up from germline, CDR1 is DFQATT and CDR2 is SNEGSKA (reference sequence). The CDR3 consists of 11 residues. The CDR3 spells CSARLGVEQYF. The DNA of the CDR3 is TGCAGTGCTAGGCTAGGCGTCGAGCAGTACTTC.

This sequence joins TRBV12-3 or TRBV12-4 and TRBJ2-3, with TRBD2 matching over 10 bases. Unmatched junction bases numbered 9, after V lost 6 bases and J lost 3 bases. CDR3 size: 16 residues. Written as DNA, the CDR3 is TGTGCCAGCAGCCCATCCAGCGGGGGGGATACAGATACGCAGTATTTT. Translated: CASSPSSGGDTDTQYF.

A single count supports this clonotype. This rearrangement joins TRBV28 to TRBJ1-2, with 9 bases lining up with TRBD1. Germline values: CDR1 MDHEN, CDR2 SYDVKM. J lost 4 bases, V lost 5 bases, and 8 bases had no gene match. CDR3 length equals 15 residues. The CDR3 reads CASSRDREVSYGYTF. Here the CDR3 DNA reads TGTGCCAGCAGTCGGGACAGGGAAGTTAGCTATGGCTACACCTTC.

The chain combines TRBV20-1 with TRBJ2-2; 8 positions agree with TRBD2. The germline V gene encodes CDR1 DFQATT and CDR2 SNEGSKA (reference sequence). Trimming cost V 2 bases and J 0 bases; bases outside gene matches: 8. This CDR3 is built from 17 residues. This CDR3 is CSARKASGPANTGELFF. The CDR3 coding sequence is TGCAGTGCTAGAAAAGCTAGCGGGCCTGCGAACACCGGGGAGCTGTTTTTT.

The genes are TRBV4-1 and TRBJ2-3; D not resolved. Germline loops: CDR1 MGHRA, CDR2 YSYEKL. This CDR3 contains 14 residues. The ends were cut back, 4 bases at V and 2 bases at J, with 10 bases in the middle. The CDR3: CASSRLPTTDTQYF. DNA of the CDR3: TGCGCCAGCAGCCGCCTACCCACCACAGATACGCAGTATTTT.

This clonotype was found a few times. J is TRBJ1-5 and V is TRBV14; TRBD1 matches at 11 bases. Germline assignment: CDR1 SGHDN and CDR2 FVKESK. CDR3 length: 20 amino acids. J lost 0 bases, V lost 4 bases, and 14 bases had no gene match. CDR3 residues: CASSRRDRGYPVHSNQPQHF. The CDR3 DNA follows: TGTGCCAGCAGCCGACGGGACAGGGGGTATCCAGTACATAGCAATCAGCCCCAGCATTTT.

This sequence joins TRBV20-1 and TRBJ1-1; TRBD1 agrees at 7 bases. The V and J ends lost 5 bases and 4 bases, in that order; junction bases with no gene match: 10. The CDR3 loop spans 14 amino acids. The germline CDR1 and CDR2 sequences are DFQATT and SNEGSKA (reference sequence). The CDR3 nucleotides are TGCAGTGCTCCGGTGACAGGGTGGGGCACTGAAGCTTTCTTT. Protein product: CSAPVTGWGTEAFF.

The rearrangement joins TRBV15 to TRBJ2-7; D gene uncertain. The V end lost 1 base, the J end lost 0 bases, and 7 bases lay between the germline ends. Germline loops: CDR1 LNHNV, CDR2 YYDKDF (reference sequence). The CDR3 loop spans 14 amino acids. The CDR3 coding sequence is TGTGCCACCAGCAGAGTGTGGGGCTCCTACGAGCAGTACTTC. Residues: CATSRVWGSYEQYF.

Only a few counts were recorded for this clonotype. The genes are TRBV20-1 and TRBJ2-5; the D call may be TRBD1 or TRBD2 (5 bases each). The J call may be wrong; the DNA end is better matched by TRBJ2-7. The germline V gene encodes CDR1 DFQATT and CDR2 SNEGSKA (reference sequence). The CDR3 extends over 10 amino acids. This CDR3 reads CSAGDIEQYF. The CDR3 nucleotides read TGCAGTGCGGGGGATATCGAGCAGTACTTC.

In this sample, this clonotype turned up a few times. This chain links TRBV6-2 or TRBV6-3 with TRBJ2-7, with D uncertain. The V end was cut by 2 bases, the J end by 6 bases, with 8 bases between. The V gene's germline CDR1 is MNHEY and CDR2 SVGEGT. The length of the CDR3 is 12 residues. This CDR3 is CASSYIDSEQYF. CDR3 nucleotides: TGTGCCAGCAGTTACATAGATAGCGAGCAGTACTTC.

This clonotype was seen only a few times. The rearrangement links TRBV6-7 to TRBJ2-7, with D perhaps matching TRBD1 or TRBD2 (5 bases each). Being an ORF, TRBV6-7 has a function that is uncertain. V was clipped by 4 bases and J by 7 bases, with 8 bases between them. CDR3 length equals 11 residues. CDR3 DNA sequence: TGTGCCAGCAGTTGGGACGGTGAGCAGTACTTC. It codes for CASSWDGEQYF.

This clonotype was detected ten times or more. The V call is TRBV10-3, the J call TRBJ2-3; TRBD1 is a possible D gene (6 bases). Per the germline V gene, CDR1 is ENHRY and CDR2 is SYGVKD. V lost 6 bases, J lost 2 bases, and 12 bases lay in between. This CDR3 is 14 amino acids long. The CDR3, as DNA: TGTGCCATCAGCCTAGGGGGTTACACAGATACGCAGTATTTT. This sequence encodes CAISLGGYTDTQYF.

This clonotype has more than one count but fewer than ten. The chain couples TRBV5-1 to TRBJ2-1; D gene ambiguous. V lost 3 bases, J lost 0 bases, and 19 bases lay in between. The CDR3 spans 18 residues. Germline lookup yields CDR1 SGHRS and CDR2 YFSETQ. The CDR3 DNA sequence: TGCGCCAGCAGCTCAAATATAGGGCCCACGAGCTCCTACAATGAGCAGTTCTTC. This translates into CASSSNIGPTSSYNEQFF.

The chain joins TRBV9 to TRBJ2-5, with 8 bases matching TRBD2. The CDR3 length is 15 residues. The trim removed 3 bases at V and 5 bases at J, leaving 9 bases unmatched. Germline values: CDR1 SGDLS, CDR2 YYNGEE. The CDR3 here is CASSARSSGTETQYF. DNA for the CDR3: TGTGCCAGCAGCGCCCGGAGTAGCGGGACGGAGACCCAGTACTTC.

The rearrangement joins TRBV7-2 to TRBJ2-3; D is possibly TRBD2 (6 bases). Germline V gives CDR1 SGHTA, CDR2 FQGNSA. Trimming left V 5 bases short and J 4 bases short, with 16 bases between. This CDR3 is built from 15 residues. Written as DNA, the CDR3 is TGTGCCAGCAGCCCGGCGACTAGTTTTGCAGATACGCAGTATTTT. Its protein is CASSPATSFADTQYF.

The chain is built from TRBV5-1 and TRBJ2-5, with D possibly matching TRBD1 (6 bases). CDR1 and CDR2 (germline): SGHRS, YFSETQ. The V and J ends lost 1 base and 2 bases respectively, with 12 bases between them. The CDR3 is 15 residues long. CDR3 nucleotide sequence: TGCGCCAGCAGCTTGCTCCAGGGGATTCAAGAGACCCAGTACTTC. Its protein product is CASSLLQGIQETQYF.

The chain has TRBV4-2 and TRBJ2-3, with D possibly being TRBD1 or TRBD2 (6 bases each). Germline V gene lookup returns CDR1 LGHNA and CDR2 YNFKEQ. Trimming removed 0 bases at V and 0 bases at J, with 19 bases between. The CDR3 has 19 residues. CDR3 in amino acids: CASSQDGVLGGSSTDTQYF. The CDR3, as DNA: TGTGCCAGCAGCCAAGACGGTGTGTTGGGGGGCTCTAGCACAGATACGCAGTATTTT.